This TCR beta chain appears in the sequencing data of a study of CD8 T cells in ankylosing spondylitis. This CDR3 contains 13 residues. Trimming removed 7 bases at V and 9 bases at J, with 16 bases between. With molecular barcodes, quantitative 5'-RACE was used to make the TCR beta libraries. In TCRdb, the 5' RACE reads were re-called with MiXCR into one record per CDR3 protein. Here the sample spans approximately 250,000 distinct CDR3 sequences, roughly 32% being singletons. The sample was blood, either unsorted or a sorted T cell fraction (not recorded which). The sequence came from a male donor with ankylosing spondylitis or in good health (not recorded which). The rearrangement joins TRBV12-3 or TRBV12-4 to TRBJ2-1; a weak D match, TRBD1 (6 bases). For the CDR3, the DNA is TGTGCCAGCACAATAGGGGGAAGATTTGAGCAGTTCTTC. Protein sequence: CASTIGGRFEQFF.